These 5 T cell receptor beta chains were all obtained from the same sample, sequenced in a study of T cell responses to AZD1222 COVID-19 vaccine. This table comes from immunoSEQ multiplex PCR, and its TCRdb copy is limited to in-frame clones, with some not included. The sample has 140,000 to 150,000 clones, approximately 86% seen once. Sequencing used peripheral blood, obtained 28 days after the second dose of the MenACWY control vaccine. The receptors were sampled from an adult who received the MenACWY meningococcal vaccine as a control.

V gene TRBV5-4 combines with J gene TRBJ2-3; tentatively, D is TRBD1 or TRBD2 (5 bases each). The V end lost 0 bases, the J end lost 4 bases, and 12 bases lay between the germline ends. In germline, CDR1 is SGHNT, CDR2 YYREEE (reference sequence). The CDR3 contains 15 residues. CDR3 loop: CASSLGQGEADTQYF. The DNA of the CDR3 is TGTGCCAGCAGCTTGGGCCAGGGAGAAGCAGATACGCAGTATTTT.

The V and J genes are TRBV9 and TRBJ2-7; D not resolved. Trimming shortened V by 0 bases and J by 5 bases, and 21 bases separated the two germline ends. The CDR3 is made up of 17 amino acids. Germline V lookup: CDR1 SGDLS, CDR2 YYNGEE. The CDR3 DNA follows: TGTGCCAGCAGCGTAGGAGGACGTCCTCGGGTCGACGACGAGCAGTACTTC. The encoded protein is CASSVGGRPRVDDEQYF.

The chain recombines TRBV7-3 with TRBJ1-4, with 8 bases aligning to TRBD1. Looked up from germline, CDR1 is SGHTA and CDR2 is FQGTGA. V shed 6 bases and J 0 bases; nucleotides not matched to a gene: 6. CDR3 length equals 16 residues. CDR3 DNA: TGTGCCAGCAGTCATGACAGGGGTGCAACTAATGAAAAACTGTTTTTT. It codes for CASSHDRGATNEKLFF.

Only one count was recorded for this clone. The rearrangement joins TRBV27 to TRBJ1-6, with 10 nucleotides matching TRBD1. The germline V gene has CDR1 MNHEY and CDR2 SMNVEV (reference sequence). CDR3 length: 16 residues. V lost 3 bases and J lost 10; bases outside the gene matches: 9. The CDR3 is CASSFSRDRGKSPLHF. CDR3 in DNA: TGTGCCAGCAGTTTCTCTAGGGACAGGGGAAAATCACCCCTCCACTTT.

The rearrangement links TRBV12-3 or TRBV12-4 to TRBJ2-1; weak D call: TRBD2 (5 bases). There are 12 residues in the CDR3. V lost 5 bases and J lost 3, with 5 bases in between. DNA of the CDR3: TGTGCCAGCAGTCGGGACTACAATGAGCAGTTCTTC. Residues: CASSRDYNEQFF.